The rows below give T cell receptor beta chains drawn from one sample of a study of T cells after yellow fever vaccination. TCRdb redid the calling of the 5' RACE reads with MiXCR, one entry per CDR3 protein. The table shows approximately 260,000 distinct CDR3 sequences, with 10% to 15% occurring only once. The material sequenced was CD4+ T cells sorted from PBMCs, taken 45 days after the yellow fever booster vaccination. The receptors come from a man younger than 45 who received the YFV17D yellow fever vaccine. CDR3s include the opening cysteine and the closing phenylalanine or tryptophan. The order of the fields is CDR3 length, D gene, V gene, clone size, J gene, CDR3 protein, CDR3 DNA. D genes are given only for firm matches. Clone sizes are given selectively: once, few, many, or a class where the clone is expanded.

cdr3_length: 15; d_call: -; v_call: TRBV5-1; clone_size: few; j_call: TRBJ2-1; cdr3_aa: CASSLRLVEVNEQFF; cdr3_nt: TGCGCCAGCAGCTTGCGACTAGTTGAGGTCAATGAGCAGTTCTTC
cdr3_length: 14; d_call: -; v_call: TRBV5-1; clone_size: few; j_call: TRBJ2-7; cdr3_aa: CASTPASSSYEQYF; cdr3_nt: TGCGCCAGCACACCGGCTAGCAGCTCCTACGAGCAGTACTTC
cdr3_length: 16; d_call: -; v_call: TRBV12-3/TRBV12-4; clone_size: few; j_call: TRBJ2-2; cdr3_aa: CASRILRGRVAGELFF; cdr3_nt: TGTGCCAGCCGTATATTGAGGGGTCGAGTCGCCGGGGAGCTGTTTTTT
cdr3_length: 14; d_call: -; v_call: TRBV5-4; clone_size: -; j_call: TRBJ1-5; cdr3_aa: CASSARPEDQPQHF; cdr3_nt: TGTGCCAGCAGCGCCCGCCCAGAAGATCAGCCCCAGCATTTT
cdr3_length: 16; d_call: TRBD1; v_call: TRBV7-9; clone_size: -; j_call: TRBJ2-1; cdr3_aa: CASSLSGGRGYNEQFF; cdr3_nt: TGTGCCAGCAGCTTATCAGGGGGCAGGGGCTACAATGAGCAGTTCTTC
cdr3_length: 12; d_call: -; v_call: TRBV20-1; clone_size: -; j_call: TRBJ1-1; cdr3_aa: CSARVGYGGAFF; cdr3_nt: TGCAGTGCTAGAGTAGGGTATGGGGGGGCTTTCTTT
cdr3_length: 14; d_call: -; v_call: TRBV7-2; clone_size: -; j_call: TRBJ1-4; cdr3_aa: CASSHDRPREKLFF; cdr3_nt: TGTGCCAGCAGCCACGACAGGCCGAGGGAAAAACTGTTTTTT
cdr3_length: 19; d_call: TRBD1; v_call: TRBV27; clone_size: -; j_call: TRBJ1-4; cdr3_aa: CASSDLRAGTGPDREKLFF; cdr3_nt: TGTGCCAGCAGTGACCTCCGAGCCGGGACAGGTCCTGATAGGGAAAAACTGTTTTTT
cdr3_length: 13; d_call: TRBD1; v_call: TRBV29-1; clone_size: -; j_call: TRBJ1-5; cdr3_aa: CSVGEGAGQPQHF; cdr3_nt: TGCAGCGTTGGAGAGGGGGCGGGGCAGCCCCAGCATTTT
cdr3_length: 13; d_call: -; v_call: TRBV7-2; clone_size: few; j_call: TRBJ2-5; cdr3_aa: CASSLMGTETQYF; cdr3_nt: TGTGCCAGCAGCTTAATGGGGACGGAGACCCAGTACTTC
cdr3_length: 16; d_call: -; v_call: TRBV29-1; clone_size: -; j_call: TRBJ1-5; cdr3_aa: CSVASGFNGANQPQHF; cdr3_nt: TGCAGCGTCGCGAGCGGGTTCAATGGGGCCAATCAGCCCCAGCATTTT
cdr3_length: 14; d_call: -; v_call: TRBV4-2; clone_size: -; j_call: TRBJ2-5; cdr3_aa: CASSPGLHGETQYF; cdr3_nt: TGTGCCAGCAGCCCTGGGCTCCACGGAGAGACCCAGTACTTC
cdr3_length: 13; d_call: -; v_call: TRBV28; clone_size: few; j_call: TRBJ2-1; cdr3_aa: CASSLVEPRRQFF; cdr3_nt: TGTGCCAGCAGTTTGGTAGAGCCGAGAAGACAGTTCTTC
cdr3_length: 14; d_call: TRBD2; v_call: TRBV2; clone_size: -; j_call: TRBJ2-1; cdr3_aa: CATGLAASYNEQFF; cdr3_nt: TGTGCCACTGGACTAGCGGCCTCCTACAATGAGCAGTTCTTC
cdr3_length: 15; d_call: TRBD2; v_call: TRBV11-3; clone_size: few; j_call: TRBJ2-1; cdr3_aa: CASSAGSGSYNEQFF; cdr3_nt: TGTGCCAGCAGCGCTGGGAGCGGGAGCTACAATGAGCAGTTCTTC
cdr3_length: 13; d_call: TRBD1; v_call: TRBV7-9; clone_size: few; j_call: TRBJ2-5; cdr3_aa: CASSLGQWETQYF; cdr3_nt: TGTGCCAGCAGCCTGGGACAGTGGGAGACCCAGTACTTC
cdr3_length: 16; d_call: TRBD2; v_call: TRBV7-6; clone_size: few; j_call: TRBJ2-1; cdr3_aa: CASSLFASGIFNEQFF; cdr3_nt: TGTGCCAGCAGCTTATTTGCCAGCGGGATTTTCAATGAGCAGTTCTTC
cdr3_length: 12; d_call: -; v_call: TRBV7-2; clone_size: -; j_call: TRBJ1-2; cdr3_aa: CASSQNGIGYTF; cdr3_nt: TGTGCCAGCAGCCAAAACGGGATTGGCTACACCTTC
cdr3_length: 14; d_call: -; v_call: TRBV4-3; clone_size: many; j_call: TRBJ2-7; cdr3_aa: CASSQVPGTYEQYF; cdr3_nt: TGCGCCAGCAGCCAAGTTCCGGGTACCTACGAGCAGTACTTC
cdr3_length: 14; d_call: -; v_call: TRBV2; clone_size: few; j_call: TRBJ2-3; cdr3_aa: CASIKETSTDTQYF; cdr3_nt: TGTGCCAGCATTAAAGAAACTAGCACAGATACGCAGTATTTT
cdr3_length: 17; d_call: TRBD1; v_call: TRBV5-1; clone_size: -; j_call: TRBJ2-6; cdr3_aa: CASSPTGDGSGANVLTF; cdr3_nt: TGCGCCAGCAGCCCGACAGGGGATGGTTCTGGGGCCAACGTCCTGACTTTC
cdr3_length: 15; d_call: TRBD1; v_call: TRBV7-9; clone_size: few; j_call: TRBJ2-7; cdr3_aa: CASSGTDRGRYEQYF; cdr3_nt: TGTGCCAGCAGCGGGACTGACAGGGGTCGCTACGAGCAGTACTTC
cdr3_length: 15; d_call: -; v_call: TRBV4-3; clone_size: few; j_call: TRBJ2-5; cdr3_aa: CASSQDGGLQETQYF; cdr3_nt: TGCGCCAGCAGCCAAGATGGCGGGCTCCAAGAGACCCAGTACTTC
cdr3_length: 17; d_call: TRBD2; v_call: TRBV7-6; clone_size: few; j_call: TRBJ2-1; cdr3_aa: CASSLGSGRAWYNEQFF; cdr3_nt: TGTGCCAGCAGCTTAGGTAGCGGGAGGGCCTGGTACAATGAGCAGTTCTTC
cdr3_length: 14; d_call: TRBD1; v_call: TRBV20-1; clone_size: -; j_call: TRBJ1-2; cdr3_aa: CSANADRAFYGYTF; cdr3_nt: TGCAGTGCTAATGCGGACAGGGCGTTCTATGGCTACACCTTC
cdr3_length: 16; d_call: -; v_call: TRBV5-1; clone_size: many; j_call: TRBJ2-1; cdr3_aa: CASSLAPGSSYNEQFF; cdr3_nt: TGCGCCAGCAGCTTGGCCCCAGGGAGCTCCTACAATGAGCAGTTCTTC
cdr3_length: 15; d_call: TRBD1; v_call: TRBV5-6; clone_size: many; j_call: TRBJ1-6; cdr3_aa: CASSLGDRGNSPLHF; cdr3_nt: TGTGCCAGCAGCTTGGGGGACAGGGGTAATTCACCCCTCCACTTT
cdr3_length: 15; d_call: -; v_call: TRBV24-1; clone_size: -; j_call: TRBJ2-5; cdr3_aa: CATSPSEEVQETQYF; cdr3_nt: TGTGCCACCAGCCCCAGCGAGGAGGTCCAAGAGACCCAGTACTTC
cdr3_length: 16; d_call: TRBD1; v_call: TRBV7-2; clone_size: -; j_call: TRBJ2-1; cdr3_aa: CASSSQRGQGANEQFF; cdr3_nt: TGTGCCAGCAGCTCCCAACGTGGACAGGGGGCCAATGAGCAGTTCTTC
cdr3_length: 16; d_call: TRBD2; v_call: TRBV4-3; clone_size: -; j_call: TRBJ2-7; cdr3_aa: CASSQYTAGSSYEQYF; cdr3_nt: TGCGCCAGCAGCCAATACACAGCGGGAAGCTCCTACGAGCAGTACTTC
cdr3_length: 13; d_call: TRBD2; v_call: TRBV7-2; clone_size: -; j_call: TRBJ2-3; cdr3_aa: CASSSTSGTPQYF; cdr3_nt: TGTGCCAGCAGCTCGACTAGCGGGACACCGCAGTATTTT
cdr3_length: 19; d_call: TRBD2; v_call: TRBV5-1; clone_size: -; j_call: TRBJ2-7; cdr3_aa: CASSPGVLGLAGNLYEQYF; cdr3_nt: TGCGCCAGCAGCCCTGGGGTCCTAGGACTAGCGGGAAATCTCTACGAGCAGTACTTC
cdr3_length: 16; d_call: -; v_call: TRBV21-1; clone_size: -; j_call: TRBJ2-3; cdr3_aa: CASSVPGQETTDTQYF; cdr3_nt: TGTGCCAGCAGCGTCCCCGGGCAGGAGACCACAGATACGCAGTATTTT
cdr3_length: 14; d_call: TRBD2; v_call: TRBV20-1; clone_size: -; j_call: TRBJ2-1; cdr3_aa: CSARGSSGYNEQFF; cdr3_nt: TGCAGTGCTAGAGGGTCTAGCGGATACAATGAGCAGTTCTTC
cdr3_length: 15; d_call: TRBD2; v_call: TRBV6-1; clone_size: few; j_call: TRBJ2-1; cdr3_aa: CASRRGRAIYNEQFF; cdr3_nt: TGTGCCAGCAGACGCGGGAGGGCCATTTACAATGAGCAGTTCTTC
cdr3_length: 14; d_call: TRBD1; v_call: TRBV25-1; clone_size: -; j_call: TRBJ2-7; cdr3_aa: CASSDPRTGYEQYF; cdr3_nt: TGTGCCAGCAGTGACCCCCGGACAGGGTACGAGCAGTACTTC
cdr3_length: 14; d_call: TRBD1; v_call: TRBV29-1; clone_size: few; j_call: TRBJ2-7; cdr3_aa: CSALGSGQNYEQYF; cdr3_nt: TGCAGCGCTTTAGGATCGGGACAGAACTACGAGCAGTACTTC
cdr3_length: 14; d_call: -; v_call: TRBV12-3/TRBV12-4; clone_size: few; j_call: TRBJ2-5; cdr3_aa: CASQMSSSRGTQYF; cdr3_nt: TGTGCCAGTCAGATGTCCTCTAGTCGCGGGACCCAGTACTTC
cdr3_length: 15; d_call: -; v_call: TRBV21-1; clone_size: -; j_call: TRBJ2-5; cdr3_aa: CASSKAQVCRETQYF; cdr3_nt: TGTGCCAGCAGCAAAGCGCAGGTCTGCCGGGAGACCCAGTACTTC
cdr3_length: 15; d_call: TRBD1; v_call: TRBV5-1; clone_size: few; j_call: TRBJ2-3; cdr3_aa: CASNSGTGNTDTQYF; cdr3_nt: TGCGCCAGCAACTCCGGGACAGGGAACACAGATACGCAGTATTTT
cdr3_length: 18; d_call: TRBD2; v_call: TRBV6-2/TRBV6-3; clone_size: -; j_call: TRBJ2-1; cdr3_aa: CASSARQGLAGGPHEQFF; cdr3_nt: TGTGCCAGCAGTGCCCGACAGGGACTAGCGGGAGGGCCCCATGAGCAGTTCTTC
cdr3_length: 12; d_call: -; v_call: TRBV6-5; clone_size: -; j_call: TRBJ2-7; cdr3_aa: CASRPSRSEQYF; cdr3_nt: TGTGCCAGCAGGCCGAGTAGGTCCGAGCAGTACTTC
cdr3_length: 15; d_call: TRBD1; v_call: TRBV24-1; clone_size: few; j_call: TRBJ2-1; cdr3_aa: CATSDSGGPYNEQFF; cdr3_nt: TGTGCCACCAGTGATTCAGGGGGACCGTACAATGAGCAGTTCTTC
cdr3_length: 15; d_call: -; v_call: TRBV11-1; clone_size: -; j_call: TRBJ2-7; cdr3_aa: CASSSGSSVAYEQYF; cdr3_nt: TGTGCCAGCAGCTCCGGGAGCAGCGTTGCCTACGAGCAGTACTTC
cdr3_length: 13; d_call: -; v_call: TRBV6-2/TRBV6-3; clone_size: -; j_call: TRBJ2-7; cdr3_aa: CASSSNRVGEQYF; cdr3_nt: TGTGCCAGCAGTTCTAACAGGGTTGGGGAGCAGTACTTC
cdr3_length: 19; d_call: -; v_call: TRBV6-5; clone_size: few; j_call: TRBJ2-7; cdr3_aa: CASSYYPEFRGKFSYEQYF; cdr3_nt: TGTGCCAGCAGTTACTACCCTGAATTTCGCGGCAAGTTCTCCTACGAGCAGTACTTC
cdr3_length: 15; d_call: TRBD1; v_call: TRBV5-1; clone_size: -; j_call: TRBJ1-2; cdr3_aa: CASSLELRTGSGYTF; cdr3_nt: TGCGCCAGCAGCTTGGAATTGCGGACAGGATCTGGCTACACCTTC
cdr3_length: 14; d_call: -; v_call: TRBV29-1; clone_size: many; j_call: TRBJ2-3; cdr3_aa: CSVEGVGSTDTQYF; cdr3_nt: TGCAGCGTTGAAGGCGTTGGCTCCACAGATACGCAGTATTTT
cdr3_length: 15; d_call: -; v_call: TRBV7-2; clone_size: many; j_call: TRBJ1-4; cdr3_aa: CASSLGGLGREKLFF; cdr3_nt: TGTGCCAGCAGCTTAGGGGGTTTGGGTCGAGAAAAACTGTTTTTT
cdr3_length: 18; d_call: -; v_call: TRBV6-1; clone_size: -; j_call: TRBJ2-2; cdr3_aa: CASSRRSGRTYGTGELFF; cdr3_nt: TGTGCCAGCAGCCGACGTAGCGGCAGAACCTATGGCACCGGGGAGCTGTTTTTT
cdr3_length: 17; d_call: -; v_call: TRBV7-2; clone_size: -; j_call: TRBJ2-2; cdr3_aa: CASSLTGLSAKLGELFF; cdr3_nt: TGTGCCAGCAGCTTAACAGGACTGTCGGCTAAGCTCGGGGAGCTGTTTTTT